The rows below give T cell receptor beta chains drawn from one sample of a study of blood T cell repertoires in COVID-19. Assay used: immunoSEQ multiplex PCR; TCRdb lists only in-frame clones, some missing. This sample has about 61,000 clones; around 92% occur once, and the top ten carry over 7.5%. The sample taken for sequencing was peripheral blood. These receptors originate from a human donor in a cohort sampled during active COVID-19. The CDR3 runs from the conserved cysteine through the conserved F or W. D genes are given only for firm matches. Expanded clones are given a class, and other clones once, few, many or no size at all.

TRBV5-1,15,-,-,TRBJ1-6,TGCGCCAGCAGCTTGGAGGACCGGGGGAATTCACCCCTCCACTTT,CASSLEDRGNSPLHF
TRBV6-2/TRBV6-3,16,-,-,TRBJ2-2,TGTGCCAGCAGTTTCCCCCCTGGGCAAAACACCGGGGAGCTGTTTTTT,CASSFPPGQNTGELFF
TRBV11-2,16,TRBD2,-,TRBJ2-1,TGTGCCAGCAGCTTGGAACGGGGGGGATACTACAATGAGCAGTTCTTC,CASSLERGGYYNEQFF
TRBV14,14,TRBD1,-,TRBJ1-2,TGTGCCAGCAGTCTGGGACAGGCCCGGGGTGGCTACACCTTC,CASSLGQARGGYTF
TRBV19,13,-,-,TRBJ2-7,TGTGCCAGTAGTTCGCGGAGGGGTGACGAGCAGTACTTC,CASSSRRGDEQYF
TRBV10-3,15,TRBD1,-,TRBJ1-4,TGTGCCATCAGTGACCCGACAGGGGCCGGAGAAAAACTGTTTTTT,CAISDPTGAGEKLFF
TRBV7-8,14,-,-,TRBJ1-2,TGTGCCAGCAGCTTAGTCACGGGGGTCTATGGCTACACCTTC,CASSLVTGVYGYTF
TRBV5-1,14,-,once,TRBJ2-2,TGCGCCAGCAGCTTAGCTATGAACACCGGGGAGCTGTTTTTT,CASSLAMNTGELFF
TRBV3-1/TRBV3-2,16,-,-,TRBJ1-1,TGTGCCAGCAGCCCGGAGAGGGTTCTTATGAACACTGAAGCTTTCTTT,CASSPERVLMNTEAFF
TRBV7-9,15,-,-,TRBJ2-3,TGTGCCAGCAGCTTAGGAGGGGGGGCAGCGGATACGCAGTATTTT,CASSLGGGAADTQYF
TRBV11-3,17,TRBD2,-,TRBJ2-1,TGTGCCAGCAGCTTAGGCGCGGGAGGACTCTCCTACAATGAGCAGTTCTTC,CASSLGAGGLSYNEQFF
TRBV5-1,15,TRBD1,-,TRBJ1-3,TGCGCCAGCAGCTTGGCTACAGGGGCGGGAAACACCATATATTTT,CASSLATGAGNTIYF
TRBV11-2,17,-,-,TRBJ2-2,TGTGCCAGCAGCTTGTATCAGCGGGCCGAGAACACCGGGGAGCTGTTTTTT,CASSLYQRAENTGELFF
TRBV11-3,13,-,-,TRBJ1-4,TGTGCCAGCAGCCGTGGACAGAATGAAAAACTGTTTTTT,CASSRGQNEKLFF
TRBV6-5,13,TRBD1,-,TRBJ1-2,TGTGCCAGCGGGGACAGGCATAACTATGGCTACACCTTC,CASGDRHNYGYTF
TRBV7-3,17,TRBD2,-,TRBJ2-1,TGTGCCAGCAGCTCTGGGACTAGCGAGAGCTCCTACAATGAGCAGTTCTTC,CASSSGTSESSYNEQFF
TRBV9,14,-,once,TRBJ1-2,TGTGCCAGCAGCCGAGCAACAGATCACTATGGCTACACCTTC,CASSRATDHYGYTF
TRBV18,18,TRBD2,-,TRBJ2-3,TGTGCCAGCTCACCTACTAGCGGGGGAGCCCGTCGTGCAGATACGCAGTATTTT,CASSPTSGGARRADTQYF
TRBV14,16,-,-,TRBJ1-1,TGTGCCAGCAGCCACGATGTACCAGGCCTGAACACTGAAGCTTTCTTT,CASSHDVPGLNTEAFF
TRBV18,13,-,few,TRBJ2-3,TGTGCCAGCTCACTACCCGGCACAGATACGCAGTATTTT,CASSLPGTDTQYF
TRBV2,15,TRBD1,-,TRBJ1-3,TGTGCCAGCAGTGCCCGGGACAGCTCTGGAAACACCATATATTTT,CASSARDSSGNTIYF
TRBV7-3,13,-,once,TRBJ2-6,TGTGCCAGCAGCTCTACTGGGGCCAACGTCCTGACTTTC,CASSSTGANVLTF
TRBV29-1,13,-,-,TRBJ2-7,TGCAGCGTTGAAGAGCGGCAGGGCTACGAGCAGTACTTC,CSVEERQGYEQYF
TRBV6-5,15,TRBD2,-,TRBJ2-1,TGTGCCAGCAGATTCCCCGGGACTAGCGGGAATGAGCAGTTCTTC,CASRFPGTSGNEQFF
TRBV5-4,17,TRBD2,-,TRBJ2-7,TGTGCCAGCAGCTTGAGTCCCCAGCGGGAGTCCCCCTACGAGCAGTACTTC,CASSLSPQRESPYEQYF
TRBV10-3,12,TRBD2,-,TRBJ2-7,TGTGCCATCAACGGGGGGGAAAACGAGCAGTACTTC,CAINGGENEQYF
TRBV7-9,14,TRBD2,-,TRBJ2-5,TGTGCCAGCAGCTTGACTAGCGGGGTAGAGACCCAGTACTTC,CASSLTSGVETQYF
TRBV5-1,19,TRBD2,-,TRBJ2-1,TGCGCCAGCAGCTTGGTGGTAGCGGGAGATCGGGGCCGGGGGAGTGAGCAGTTCTTC,CASSLVVAGDRGRGSEQFF
TRBV5-4,15,-,-,TRBJ1-4,TGTGCCAGCAGCCCCCGGGGAGGAGCTAATGAAAAACTGTTTTTT,CASSPRGGANEKLFF
TRBV5-1,18,TRBD2,-,TRBJ2-7,TGCGCCAGCAGCCCGGGACTAGCGGGGAATCTTTACTCCTACGAGCAGTACTTC,CASSPGLAGNLYSYEQYF
TRBV7-2,16,TRBD1,-,TRBJ1-2,TGTGCCAGCAGCTTATTTAAAGACAGGGGGATCTATGGCTACACCTTC,CASSLFKDRGIYGYTF
TRBV20-1,15,-,-,TRBJ2-7,TGCAGTGCTAGTCTCCCGAGGGGAGGCTCCTACGAGCAGTACTTC,CSASLPRGGSYEQYF
TRBV5-1,16,TRBD1,-,TRBJ2-7,TGCGCCAGCAGCTTGGAAAGGACAGGGGGCGGGAACGAGCAGTACTTC,CASSLERTGGGNEQYF
TRBV6-6,15,-,-,TRBJ1-2,TGTGCCAGCAGTTACTCGGGGGGCGGGGGCTATGGCTACACCTTC,CASSYSGGGGYGYTF
TRBV4-1,16,-,-,TRBJ1-6,TGCGCCAGCAGCCAAAGGGGGTTCGCCTATAATTCACCCCTCCACTTT,CASSQRGFAYNSPLHF
TRBV5-1,16,TRBD1,-,TRBJ2-3,TGCGCCAGCAGCTTGGGGACAGGGGCTTTCACAGATACGCAGTATTTT,CASSLGTGAFTDTQYF
TRBV18,15,TRBD1,-,TRBJ1-5,TGTGCCAGCTCTCCGACAGGGGGCGGCAATCAGCCCCAGCATTTT,CASSPTGGGNQPQHF
TRBV5-1,13,-,once,TRBJ1-3,TGCGCCAGTTCGGAGAGCTCTGGAAACACCATATATTTT,CASSESSGNTIYF